These T cell receptor beta chains were read from a single sample in a study of blood T cell repertoires in COVID-19. This table comes from immunoSEQ multiplex PCR, and its TCRdb copy is limited to in-frame clones, with some not included. The table includes fewer than 350,000 clones, roughly 88% detected once. The sequenced material came from PBMCs or T cells enriched from blood (not recorded which). The receptors stem from a woman between 40 and 50 years old with acute COVID-19. The CDR3 runs from the conserved cysteine through the conserved F or W. A D gene is named only where the DNA matches it firmly. Clone size, where shown, is once, few, many, or a class for clones that have expanded.

>TRBJ2-3|.|TRBV5-1|once
TGCGCCAGCAGCTTGGAAGGCGGAACAAGCACAGATACGCAGTATTTT
CASSLEGGTSTDTQYF
>TRBJ1-1|TRBD1|TRBV14|.
TGTGCCAGCAGTCTACAGGGGGGTGGTAAAGCTTTCTTT
CASSLQGGGKAFF
>TRBJ2-3|TRBD2|TRBV7-2|once
TGTGCCAGCAGCTTAGACCTAGCGGTCGGGGCAGATACGCAGTATTTT
CASSLDLAVGADTQYF
>TRBJ2-7|TRBD2|TRBV18|.
TGTGCCAGCTCACCTGGACTAGGATCATACGAGCAGTACTTC
CASSPGLGSYEQYF
>TRBJ1-5|.|TRBV28|.
TGTGCCAGCAGTTTACAGGCCCTCTATCAGCCCCAGCATTTT
CASSLQALYQPQHF
>TRBJ2-7|.|TRBV5-8|.
TGTGCCAGCAGCTTCCCGCACGGGGTCAACGAGCAGTACTTC
CASSFPHGVNEQYF
>TRBJ1-1|.|TRBV27|.
TGTGCCAGCAGTCCCGAAACAGGGACTGAAGCTTTCTTT
CASSPETGTEAFF
>TRBJ2-5|.|TRBV10-3|.
TGTGCCATCAGTGAACGGCGGCCGGGAACGGGAGAGACCCAGTACTTC
CAISERRPGTGETQYF
>TRBJ2-7|TRBD2|TRBV12-3/TRBV12-4|.
TGTGCCAGCAGTTCCGGCGGGAGTGTGGTGCAGTACTTC
CASSSGGSVVQYF
>TRBJ2-7|TRBD1|TRBV6-5|.
TGTGCCAGCAGAGGGTGGGACAGGGGTTACGAGCAGTACTTC
CASRGWDRGYEQYF
>TRBJ1-5|.|TRBV28|.
TGTGCCAGCAGCGAAGAGTATAGCAATCAGCCCCAGCATTTT
CASSEEYSNQPQHF
>TRBJ1-2|TRBD1|TRBV7-8|.
TGTGCCAGCAGCGGAGGGACAGGCTGGGGCTCGAAAGGCTACACCTTC
CASSGGTGWGSKGYTF
>TRBJ1-1|TRBD1|TRBV28|.
TGTGCCAGCAGTTCAGGACAGGGAAGCACTGAAGCTTTCTTT
CASSSGQGSTEAFF
>TRBJ2-1|TRBD2|TRBV9|.
TGTGCCAGCGGGAGGGCAGGTTTCGATGAGCAGTTCTTC
CASGRAGFDEQFF
>TRBJ1-4|.|TRBV5-4|.
TGTGCCAGCAGCCGCACGGGGGGGGGAGCGAGTGAAAAACTGTTTTTT
CASSRTGGGASEKLFF
>TRBJ2-7|TRBD1|TRBV28|few
TGTGCCAGCAGACGTCGACAGGGAAGCTACGAGCAGTACTTC
CASRRRQGSYEQYF
>TRBJ2-1|.|TRBV5-1|.
TGCGCCAGTAAAGACCCAGGGGTCAACCCTTACAATGAGCAGTTCTTC
CASKDPGVNPYNEQFF
>TRBJ1-1|TRBD1|TRBV4-2|.
TGTGCCAGCAGCCATGCCGGGACAGGTGGGGGAGCTTTCTTT
CASSHAGTGGGAFF